This is a list of T cell receptor beta chains from one sample in a study of control samples from healthy donors and cancer patients. The repertoire was sequenced with immunoSEQ multiplex PCR; TCRdb's copy has only in-frame clones and lacks some. The sample consists of 55,000 to 65,000 clones, roughly 86% of them appearing once. Source material: PBMCs. These receptors were obtained from a woman in her sixties or seventies with lung cancer. Both conserved end residues are part of each CDR3.

v_call	j_call	cdr3_aa
TRBV29-1	TRBJ2-4	CSVVFMEVQYF
TRBV27	TRBJ1-4	CASSLGQGLNEKLFF
TRBV5-1	TRBJ2-1	CASSFGRQGANEQFF
TRBV28	TRBJ2-1	CASSLLTRGNEQFF
TRBV6-1	TRBJ2-7	CASSETIQGTYEQYF
TRBV5-1	TRBJ1-6	CASQPGGISYNSPLHF
TRBV19	TRBJ1-5	CASSVQGHNQPQHF
TRBV2	TRBJ1-1	CASSVSNTEAFF
TRBV30	TRBJ2-2	CAWNRQGAGELFF
TRBV20-1	TRBJ1-1	CSASHRVGAEAFF
TRBV5-4	TRBJ2-3	CASSASGGGTDTQYF
TRBV5-4	TRBJ1-1	CASRPDSVNTEAFF
TRBV9	TRBJ1-2	CASSVGQGGYGYTF
TRBV28	TRBJ1-2	CASSFGGSETNYGYTF
TRBV6-2/TRBV6-3	TRBJ2-5	CASSSGRALETQYF
TRBV18	TRBJ2-3	CASSPLPQSTDTQYF
TRBV24-1	TRBJ2-2	CATSDARGRNTGELFF
TRBV24-1	TRBJ1-4	CATSDPSGTGREKLFF
TRBV18	TRBJ1-5	CASSPGTGRGNQPQHF
TRBV10-3	TRBJ1-5	CAISAQGNSNQPQHF
TRBV24-1	TRBJ2-1	CATSDNRARSGNNEQFF
TRBV29-1	TRBJ1-4	CSAGWDEKLFF
TRBV4-1	TRBJ1-6	CASSQDSASYNSPLHF
TRBV28	TRBJ1-1	CASSLDPAGMNTEAFF
TRBV9	TRBJ2-3	CASSVGSLTDTQYF
TRBV12-3/TRBV12-4	TRBJ1-1	CASSFARNSEAFF
TRBV10-3	TRBJ2-7	CAISGLAGSYEQYF
TRBV11-3	TRBJ1-2	CASSLDPQTSYTF
TRBV11-3	TRBJ2-1	CASSRRLGGSNEQFF
TRBV7-3	TRBJ1-1	CASSLTGDTEAFF
TRBV12-3/TRBV12-4	TRBJ1-5	CASSGQFNQPQHF
TRBV6-5	TRBJ2-1	CASSFRGQQYNEQFF
TRBV7-2	TRBJ2-7	CASSAIYEQYF
TRBV20-1	TRBJ1-5	CSASLTGLGNQPQHF
TRBV7-3	TRBJ2-6	CASSQFSSSGANVLTF
TRBV5-6	TRBJ2-1	CASSSEETGDYNEQFF
TRBV5-1	TRBJ2-5	CASSAHTGGHETQYF
TRBV7-9	TRBJ2-7	CASSSGLYEQYF
TRBV5-1	TRBJ2-1	CASSLAGEGQFF
TRBV5-1	TRBJ2-7	CASSKEGTSGLYEQYF
TRBV19	TRBJ1-2	CASSISGTPIYGYTF
TRBV7-8	TRBJ2-5	CASSPREAQETQYF